This T cell receptor beta chain was profiled in a study of T cell responses to AZD1222 COVID-19 vaccine. J gave up 3 bases and V 2 bases, and 4 bases lay outside the gene matches. Germline V lookup: CDR1 MDHEN, CDR2 SYDVKM. This CDR3 has 15 residues. The data were produced by immunoSEQ multiplex PCR, yet TCRdb's version contains in-frame clones alone and is incomplete. In the table there are about 130,000 clones, around 94% of which are singletons. This material consisted of peripheral blood, taken on day 0 of AZD1222 vaccination. This chain connects TRBV28 to TRBJ2-1, with 7 bases lining up with TRBD2. The sequence was obtained from an adult in good health. The CDR3 spells CASSLGTGGYNEQFF. The CDR3 DNA is TGTGCCAGCAGTTTAGGGACGGGGGGCTACAATGAGCAGTTCTTC.